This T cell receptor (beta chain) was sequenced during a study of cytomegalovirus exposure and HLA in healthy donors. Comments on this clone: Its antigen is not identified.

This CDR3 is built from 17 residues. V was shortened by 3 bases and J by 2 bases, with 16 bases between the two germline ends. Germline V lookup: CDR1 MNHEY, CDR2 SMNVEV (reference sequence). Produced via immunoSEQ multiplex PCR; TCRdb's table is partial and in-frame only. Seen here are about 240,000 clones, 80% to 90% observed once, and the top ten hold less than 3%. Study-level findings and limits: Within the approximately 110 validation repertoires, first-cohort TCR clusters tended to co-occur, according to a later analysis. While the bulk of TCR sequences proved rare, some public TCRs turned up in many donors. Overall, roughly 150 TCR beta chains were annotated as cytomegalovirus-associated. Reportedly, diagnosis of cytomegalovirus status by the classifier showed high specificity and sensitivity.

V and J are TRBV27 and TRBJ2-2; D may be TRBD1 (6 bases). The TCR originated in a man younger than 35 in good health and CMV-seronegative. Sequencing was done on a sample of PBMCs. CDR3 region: CASSFAGAAANTGELFF. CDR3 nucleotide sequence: TGTGCCAGCAGTTTTGCAGGGGCGGCTGCTAACACCGGGGAGCTGTTTTTT.